The following is a T cell receptor (beta chain) sequence with its context. Sorted cells reached over 95% purity in every population. The data were obtained in a study of beta chain features in type 1 diabetes. Expressed TCRB transcripts were sequenced after all isolated RNA was converted to cDNA. Profiling relied on immunoSEQ multiplex PCR, and the TCRdb table lists in-frame clones only, not all of them. The repertoire holds tens of thousands of clones, with approximately 32% as singletons. This CDR3 has 12 amino acids. Trimming removed 7 bases at V and 5 bases at J, with 14 bases between. The V gene's germline CDR1 is SQVTM and CDR2 ANQGSEA.

The material sequenced was stem cell memory CD4+ T cells from blood. The rearrangement joins TRBV29-1 to TRBJ1-1; TRBD1 is a possible D gene (6 bases). This TCR derives from a woman aged 18-29 years in good health. In nucleotides, the CDR3 is TGCAGCGCCCAACAGGGAAAGACTGAAGCTTTCTTT. It specifies CSAQQGKTEAFF.